This record looks at one T cell receptor beta chain sequence and its context. In the authors' workflow: The assay estimated nucleated cells by amplifying reference gene primers. Using immunoSEQ multiplex PCR, the repertoire was profiled, and TCRdb retains in-frame clones only, with some absent. Clone size and the V and J calls come from that table; the DNA yielded D and trimming. This sample carries around 56,000 clones, 80% of them seen once, and the ten largest clones take roughly 6.7%. This CDR3 has 12 amino acids. Germline V CDR1 and CDR2: MNHNS, SASEGT. The V gene lost 2 bases and the J gene lost 8 bases, with 9 bases spanning the gap. The entry originates in a study of blood T cell repertoires in COVID-19.

This TCR was recovered from a man aged 60 to 75 with acute or convalescent COVID-19. V and J are TRBV6-1 and TRBJ1-1; a possible D gene is TRBD1 (5 bases). The source material was peripheral blood. The CDR3 DNA follows: TGTGCCAGCAGTGAATCATGGACAGAAGCTTTCTTT. Amino acid sequence: CASSESWTEAFF.